Listed below are T cell receptor beta chains from one sample, sequenced in a study of T cell changes during pregnancy in multiple sclerosis. Libraries were prepared by immunoSEQ multiplex PCR; TCRdb keeps only in-frame clonotypes and omits some of them. The sample lists around 100,000 clones, approximately 89% occurring once. The source was peripheral blood, collected after pregnancy. The receptors were sampled from a female donor with multiple sclerosis, enrolled in a pregnancy study. CDR3s include the opening cysteine and the closing phenylalanine or tryptophan.

TRBV14	TRBJ1-1	CASSQEDYTEAFF
TRBV7-9	TRBJ2-1	CASSSRDREYNEQFF
TRBV2	TRBJ2-7	CASSVDRAHEQYF
TRBV7-2	TRBJ1-1	CASSPGRGGNTEAFF
TRBV29-1	TRBJ1-1	CSVEGTENTEAFF
TRBV10-3	TRBJ2-2	CAISEGGADTGELFF
TRBV7-6	TRBJ2-3	CASSLATSSTSTDTQYF
TRBV9	TRBJ1-3	CASSATDTSGNTIYF
TRBV29-1	TRBJ2-7	CSVEPGQGSYEQYF
TRBV27	TRBJ2-7	CASSPRTGLPYEQYF
TRBV18	TRBJ2-7	CASSPLGQGGEQYF
TRBV19	TRBJ1-3	CASSTPNLSGTGRNTIYF
TRBV11-2	TRBJ2-7	CASSPFSGGAGEQYF
TRBV7-9	TRBJ2-1	CASSLGGEGPYALYNEQFF
TRBV14	TRBJ1-1	CASSQVYGGTEAFF
TRBV30	TRBJ1-1	CAWSEGNTEAFF
TRBV5-4	TRBJ2-3	CASSSTSGGFKDTQYF
TRBV13	TRBJ1-4	CASSLGNQGFNEKLFF
TRBV5-4	TRBJ1-2	CASSVAFQTPLGGYTF
TRBV5-8	TRBJ2-7	CASRPRQGPYEQYF
TRBV6-6	TRBJ1-5	CASSGLGTDQPQHF
TRBV10-3	TRBJ1-2	CATWTGVGYGYTF
TRBV27	TRBJ1-2	CASSPRLTTVHNYGYTF
TRBV5-5	TRBJ1-4	CASSSTRDRVANEKLFF
TRBV29-1	TRBJ2-1	CSVEEEQGRLAGEYNEQFF
TRBV2	TRBJ2-1	CASSDKRGDNEQFF
TRBV18	TRBJ2-6	CASSPDRGQGANVLTF
TRBV11-3	TRBJ2-7	CASSKYRDSYEQYF
TRBV11-2	TRBJ2-7	CASRTTSSEYNF
TRBV15	TRBJ1-2	CATSRDRAGNYGYTF
TRBV7-2	TRBJ1-5	CASSRFRGGNQPQHF
TRBV6-5	TRBJ1-1	CASSSDAGTEAFF
TRBV27	TRBJ1-2	CASSPGQGGLYGYTF
TRBV2	TRBJ2-5	CASTGGIGANEETQYF
TRBV4-2	TRBJ2-3	CASSQGRGGANANTQYF
TRBV6-1	TRBJ1-2	CASYRVNYGYTF
TRBV21-1	TRBJ2-5	CASSKGAGEETQYF
TRBV6-5	TRBJ2-1	CASSSYSGVNEQFF
TRBV7-2	TRBJ2-1	CASSSTPGGYEQFF
TRBV5-5	TRBJ1-1	CASIQTGTGITFF
TRBV19	TRBJ1-5	CASSIAGGYSNQPQHF
TRBV14	TRBJ2-5	CASSQEDDRGVDREYQETQYF
TRBV5-4	TRBJ2-1	CASSLSGLYNEQFF
TRBV30	TRBJ2-3	CAWSVLWTSGGATDTQYF
TRBV5-4	TRBJ2-1	CASSLGQGNEQFF
TRBV25-1	TRBJ1-1	CASSEGAGTEAFF
TRBV19	TRBJ1-1	CASILTSGGEAFF
TRBV5-6	TRBJ1-1	CASSLGGPPEAFF
TRBV2	TRBJ1-2	CASSEGRVPNYGYTF
TRBV6-1	TRBJ2-5	CASWGAGDAQETQYF
TRBV15	TRBJ2-1	CATSGNIAENEQFF
TRBV19	TRBJ1-5	CASSTTGFNQPQHF
TRBV6-1	TRBJ1-1	CASSADYEAFF
TRBV5-1	TRBJ1-1	CASTWTGGVGTEAFF
TRBV5-6	TRBJ2-7	CASSLGTVNYEQYF